The 10 T cell receptor beta chains below were found in one sample sequenced in a study of read filtering for tumor transcriptome and immune sequencing. Molecular barcoded adaptors covering alpha/delta and beta/gamma chains were used on roughly 400 ng RNA. MiXCR was run by TCRdb on the reads, yielding one entry per CDR3 protein. The data contain over 45,000 distinct CDR3 sequences, around 19% of them singletons. The sample taken for sequencing was a population of CD138-negative cells sorted from bone marrow. The receptors here all came from a donor at least 40 years old with multiple myeloma.

This clonotype is medium-sized by share. The chain has TRBV19 and TRBJ2-1; 10 nucleotides match TRBD2. This CDR3 is built from 14 residues. J gave up 9 bases and V 3 bases, and 5 bases lay outside the gene matches. The germline V gene has CDR1 LNHDA and CDR2 SQIVND (reference sequence). The CDR3 nucleotides are TGTGCCAGTAGTATCCGAGCGGGAGGGTTTGAGCAGTTCTTC. The encoded protein is CASSIRAGGFEQFF.

This clonotype was recorded at least ten times. At one boundary the junction diverges from the germline segment, which might be a read error. This chain links TRBV6-2 or TRBV6-3 with TRBJ2-1; TRBD2 is a possible D gene (5 bases). Germline CDR1 and CDR2: MNHEY and SVGEGT. The CDR3 runs to 15 residues. This CDR3 reads CASSYLRDSYNEQFF. CDR3 nucleotide sequence: TGTGCCAGCAGCTACTTGAGGGACTCCTACAATGAGCAGTTCTTC.

This clonotype came up many times. The chain couples TRBV10-3 to TRBJ2-3; perhaps TRBD2 as D (5 bases). The CDR3 is 14 residues long. Germline assignment: CDR1 ENHRY and CDR2 SYGVKD. The germline V and J ends were trimmed by 6 bases and 2 bases, with 12 bases remaining between them. The CDR3 sequence: CAIRGAIYTDTQYF. In nucleotides, the CDR3 is TGTGCCATCAGGGGAGCGATATACACAGATACGCAGTATTTT.

This chain connects TRBV7-9 to TRBJ1-3, with 7 bases that match TRBD1. V shed 5 bases and J 3 bases; nucleotides not matched to a gene: 4. CDR1 and CDR2 (germline): SEHNR, FQNEAQ (reference sequence). The CDR3 has 14 residues. The CDR3 coding sequence is TGTGCCAGCAGCAACCGGGACAGTGGAAACACCATATATTTT. Protein: CASSNRDSGNTIYF.

About this clonotype: A much larger clonotype is one base distant, so this may be a read error. The chain has TRBV12-3 or TRBV12-4 and TRBJ1-1, with D perhaps TRBD1 (6 bases). The CDR3 sequence is 14 residues long. The germline V and J ends were trimmed by 8 bases and 5 bases, with 18 bases remaining between them. CDR3 DNA: TGTGCCAGCTCTCTCAGTAGGGGGAAAACTGAAGCTTTCTTT. Translated, it gives CASSLSRGKTEAFF.

V usage is TRBV20-1 and J usage is TRBJ1-1, with a weak D call TRBD1 (6 bases). The V and J ends lost 6 bases and 4 bases respectively, with 18 bases between them. The germline CDR1 and CDR2 sequences are DFQATT and SNEGSKA (reference sequence). This CDR3 has 14 amino acids. CDR3 nucleotide sequence: TGCAGTGCCTTGACAGGACCTTCGAGCACTGAAGCTTTCTTT. It translates to CSALTGPSSTEAFF.

In this sample, this clonotype turned up many times. The V gene is TRBV28, the J gene TRBJ1-1; 7 bases are a match to TRBD1. The CDR3 totals 14 residues. Per germline, CDR1 MDHEN and CDR2 SYDVKM. The V segment lost 7 bases and the J segment 1 base; nucleotides outside the gene matches: 6. The CDR3 is CASKRQGANTEAFF. In DNA, the CDR3 is TGTGCCAGCAAAAGACAGGGAGCGAACACTGAAGCTTTCTTT.

Ten or more counts support this clonotype. This chain joins TRBV5-4 and TRBJ2-4; maybe TRBD2 (5 bases). The ends were cut back, 4 bases at V and 8 bases at J, with 16 bases in the middle. Germline lookup yields CDR1 SGHNT and CDR2 YYREEE (reference sequence). The CDR3 totals 14 residues. The CDR3 DNA sequence: TGTGCCAGCAGCAATCCGGGGTCGGGTTACATTCAGTACTTC. Encoded protein: CASSNPGSGYIQYF.

This clonotype was observed many times. The chain carries TRBV28 and TRBJ2-5; D not certain. Germline V gene sequence: CDR1 MDHEN, CDR2 SYDVKM. This CDR3 comprises 13 residues. V was cut by 3 bases and J by 7 bases, with 12 bases left in between. The CDR3 spells CASSLAQTGTQYF. CDR3 sequence (DNA): TGTGCCAGCAGTTTGGCCCAGACTGGGACCCAGTACTTC.

This clonotype appeared many times. The chain employs TRBV29-1 and TRBJ2-7; TRBD1 might be the D (6 bases). There are 12 residues in the CDR3. The germline V and J ends were trimmed by 7 bases and 3 bases, with 13 bases remaining between them. Germline CDR1 and CDR2: SQVTM and ANQGSEA. CDR3 sequence reads: CSAEGQSYEQYF. DNA of the CDR3: TGCAGCGCCGAGGGACAAAGCTACGAGCAGTACTTC.